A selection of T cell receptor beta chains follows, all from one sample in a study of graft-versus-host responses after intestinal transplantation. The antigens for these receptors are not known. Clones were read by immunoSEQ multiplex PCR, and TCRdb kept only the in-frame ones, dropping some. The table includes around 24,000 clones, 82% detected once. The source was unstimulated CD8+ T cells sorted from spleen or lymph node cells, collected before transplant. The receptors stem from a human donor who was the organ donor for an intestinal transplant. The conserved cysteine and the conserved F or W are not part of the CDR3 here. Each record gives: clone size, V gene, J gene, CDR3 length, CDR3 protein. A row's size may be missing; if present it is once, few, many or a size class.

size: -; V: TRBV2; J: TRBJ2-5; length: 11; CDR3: ASWTVLQETQY
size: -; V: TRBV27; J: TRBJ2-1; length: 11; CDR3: ASSLSRGNEQF
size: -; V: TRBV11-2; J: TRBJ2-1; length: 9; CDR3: ASSLNNEQF
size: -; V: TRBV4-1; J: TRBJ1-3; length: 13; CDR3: ASSRSRDTANTIY
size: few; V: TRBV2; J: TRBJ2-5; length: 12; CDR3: ANREGLAGETQY
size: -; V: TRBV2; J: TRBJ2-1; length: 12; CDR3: ASSGTSGYNEQF
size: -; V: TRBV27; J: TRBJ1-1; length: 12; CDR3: ASSLGGGNTEAF
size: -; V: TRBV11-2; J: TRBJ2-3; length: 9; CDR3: ASSSTDTQY
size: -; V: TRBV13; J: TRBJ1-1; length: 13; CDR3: ASSQGGEPNTEAF
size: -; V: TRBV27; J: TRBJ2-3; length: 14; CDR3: ASSLSGGGYTDTQY
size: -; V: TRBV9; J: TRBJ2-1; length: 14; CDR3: ASSVEGGGSYNEQF
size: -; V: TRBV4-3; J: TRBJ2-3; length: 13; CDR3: ASSQALASTDTQY
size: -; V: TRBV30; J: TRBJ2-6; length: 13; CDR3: AWSGGWPGANVLT
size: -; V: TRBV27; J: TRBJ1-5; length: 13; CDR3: ASSFSGNSNQPQH
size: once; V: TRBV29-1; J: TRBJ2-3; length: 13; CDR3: SVESGRRSPDTQY
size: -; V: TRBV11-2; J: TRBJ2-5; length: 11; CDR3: ASSLARQETQY
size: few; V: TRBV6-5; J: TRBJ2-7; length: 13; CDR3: ASSYGTGSSYEQY
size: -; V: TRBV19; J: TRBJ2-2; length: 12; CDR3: ASSIMRRTGELF
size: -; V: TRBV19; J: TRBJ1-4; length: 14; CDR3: ASSTQRTGENEKLF
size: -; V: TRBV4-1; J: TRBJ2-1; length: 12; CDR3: ASSQDDVWREQF
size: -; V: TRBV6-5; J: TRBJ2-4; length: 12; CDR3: ASSGIEAKNIQY
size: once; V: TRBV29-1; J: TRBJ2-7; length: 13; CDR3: SVDTGEGGSYEQY
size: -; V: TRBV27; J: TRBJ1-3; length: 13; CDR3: ASSLSPVSGNTIY
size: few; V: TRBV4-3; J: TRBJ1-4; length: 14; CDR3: ASSQGPRQNNEKLF
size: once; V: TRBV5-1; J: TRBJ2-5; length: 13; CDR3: ASSLSSDRSETQY
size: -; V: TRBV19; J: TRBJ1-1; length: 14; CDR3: ASSPRGSGRDTEAF
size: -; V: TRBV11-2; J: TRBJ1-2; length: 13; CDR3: ASSLGRWGDYGYT
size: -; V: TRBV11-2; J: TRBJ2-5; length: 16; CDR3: ASSLHRVGGLYQETQY
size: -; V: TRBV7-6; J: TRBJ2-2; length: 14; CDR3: ASSQLANANTGELF
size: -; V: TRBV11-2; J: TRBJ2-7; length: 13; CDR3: ASSLGRDSGYEQY
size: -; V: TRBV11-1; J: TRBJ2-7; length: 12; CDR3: ASSNSTVWYEQY
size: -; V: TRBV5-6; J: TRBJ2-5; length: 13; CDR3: ASSLEAGYQETQY
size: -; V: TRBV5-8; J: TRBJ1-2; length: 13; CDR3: ASSLSTGVLYGYT
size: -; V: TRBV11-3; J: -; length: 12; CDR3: ASSLASGAYEQY
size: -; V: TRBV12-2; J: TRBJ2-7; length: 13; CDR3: ASRPRTGTGNEQY
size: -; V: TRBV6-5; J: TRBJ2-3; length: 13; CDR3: ASTSSGSGTDTQY
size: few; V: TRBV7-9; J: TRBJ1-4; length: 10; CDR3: ASSPTDSALF
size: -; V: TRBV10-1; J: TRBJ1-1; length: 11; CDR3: ASSEGTNTEAF
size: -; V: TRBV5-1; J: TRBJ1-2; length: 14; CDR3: ASSLGRQAANYGYT
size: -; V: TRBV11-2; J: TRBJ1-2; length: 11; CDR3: ASSSDRGYGYT
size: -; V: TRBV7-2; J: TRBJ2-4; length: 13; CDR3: ASSLPSGSKNIQY
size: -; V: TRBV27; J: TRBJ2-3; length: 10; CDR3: ASSEVGYAQY
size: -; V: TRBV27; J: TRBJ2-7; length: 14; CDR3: ASSLRRGLAGYEQY
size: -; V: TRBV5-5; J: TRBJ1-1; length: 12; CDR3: ASSTQTGGAEAF
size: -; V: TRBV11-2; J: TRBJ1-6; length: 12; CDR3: ASSLDGGGSPLH
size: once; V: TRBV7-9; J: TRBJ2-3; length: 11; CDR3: ATLAGGLDTQY
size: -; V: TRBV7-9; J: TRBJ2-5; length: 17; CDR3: ASAAYVGMFGGLQETQY
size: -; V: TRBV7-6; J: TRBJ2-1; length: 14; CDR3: ASSLKISGINNEQF
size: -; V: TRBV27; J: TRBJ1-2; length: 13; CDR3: ASSLAGQGGDGYT
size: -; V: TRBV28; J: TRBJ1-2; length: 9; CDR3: AIVDSYGYT
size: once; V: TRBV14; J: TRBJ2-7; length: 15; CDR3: ASRFRGWDIRCYEQY
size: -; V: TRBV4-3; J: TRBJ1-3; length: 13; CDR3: ASSTGTGTGNTIY
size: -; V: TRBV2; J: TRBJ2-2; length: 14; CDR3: ASRQPGQGSPGELF
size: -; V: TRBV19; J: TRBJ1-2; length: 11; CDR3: ASGQGDWGGYT
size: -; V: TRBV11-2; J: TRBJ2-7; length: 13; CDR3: ASSLTSSSSYEQY
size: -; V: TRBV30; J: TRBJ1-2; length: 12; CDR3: ALSDSGVDYGYT
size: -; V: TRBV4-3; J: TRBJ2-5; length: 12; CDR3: ASSQDRGRETQY
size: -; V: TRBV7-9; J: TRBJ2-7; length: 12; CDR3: ASSPPGSSSEQY